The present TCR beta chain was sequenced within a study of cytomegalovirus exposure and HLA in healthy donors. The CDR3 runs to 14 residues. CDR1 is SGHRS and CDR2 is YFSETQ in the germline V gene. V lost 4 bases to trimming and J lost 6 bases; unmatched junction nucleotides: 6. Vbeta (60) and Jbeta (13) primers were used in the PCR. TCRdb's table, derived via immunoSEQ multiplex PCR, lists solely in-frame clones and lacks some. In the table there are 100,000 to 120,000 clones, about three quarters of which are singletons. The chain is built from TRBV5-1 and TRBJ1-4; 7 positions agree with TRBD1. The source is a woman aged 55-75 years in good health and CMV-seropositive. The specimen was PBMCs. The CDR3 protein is CASSLNRGDEKLFF. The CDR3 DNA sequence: TGCGCCAGCAGCCTGAACAGGGGTGATGAAAAACTGTTTTTT.